These 26 T cell receptor beta chains were all obtained from the same sample, sequenced in a study of shared clonotypes between healthy human individuals. This table comes from immunoSEQ multiplex PCR, and its TCRdb copy is limited to in-frame clones, with some not included. The sample records more than 900,000 clones, 78% being singletons. Sample: memory CD4+ T cells from PBMCs. Subset given: CD45RA-negative fraction. Every receptor here comes from a man aged 18 to 30 in good health. Some clones in this sample may be carry-over from other donors' samples.

The genes are TRBV6-1 and TRBJ2-7, with D unclear. Germline V lookup: CDR1 MNHNS, CDR2 SASEGT. The CDR3 spans 16 residues. Trimming took 1 base from V and 5 from J, leaving 18 bases between them. CDR3 loop: CASSEGPQRRLHEQYF. CDR3 in DNA: TGTGCCAGCAGTGAAGGCCCCCAGCGAAGGCTCCACGAGCAGTACTTC.

V is TRBV30 and J is TRBJ1-2; 7 nucleotides match TRBD1. This CDR3 region has 13 residues. V lost 2 bases to trimming and J lost 2 bases; unmatched junction nucleotides: 2. Per the germline V gene, CDR1 is GTSNPN and CDR2 is SVGIG (reference sequence). CDR3 region: CAWSLTGNYGYTF. CDR3 sequence (DNA): TGTGCCTGGAGTCTGACAGGGAACTATGGCTACACCTTC.

The chain is built from TRBV28 and TRBJ1-4; D remains ambiguous. The CDR3 extends over 12 amino acids. Trimming shortened V by 6 bases and J by 8 bases, and 10 bases separated the two germline ends. CDR1 and CDR2 (germline): MDHEN, SYDVKM. The CDR3: CASRKTGEKLFF. The CDR3 nucleotides are TGTGCCAGCAGGAAAACCGGGGAAAAACTGTTTTTT.

The V gene is TRBV4-2, the J gene TRBJ2-3; 8 nucleotides line up with TRBD1. CDR1 is LGHNA and CDR2 is YNFKEQ in the germline V gene. There are 16 residues in the CDR3. V lost 6 bases to trimming and J lost 2 bases; unmatched junction nucleotides: 10. The CDR3 coding sequence is TGTGCCAGCAGTCCGAGAGGGACAGGATTCACAGATACGCAGTATTTT. The encoded protein is CASSPRGTGFTDTQYF.

For this clone: Other DNA variants within this sample encode the same CDR3. The chain is built from TRBV18 and TRBJ2-3; D is unclear. Trimming removed 3 bases from V and 4 bases from J, with 5 bases in between. Germline values: CDR1 KGHSH, CDR2 LQKENI. The length of the CDR3 is 12 residues. The CDR3 DNA sequence: TGTGCCAGCTCACCGTCGTCAGATACGCAGTATTTT. It specifies CASSPSSDTQYF. Full variable domain (missing parts from reference TRBV18 and TRBJ2-3): NAGVMQNPRHLVRRRGQEARLRCSPMKGHSHVYWYRQLPEEGLKFMVYLQKENIIDESGMPKERFSAEFPKEGPSILRIQQVVRGDSAAYFCASSPSSDTQYFGPGTRLTVL.

This rearrangement joins TRBV30 to TRBJ1-4; D remains unclear. The CDR3 sequence is 17 residues long. The germline V and J ends were trimmed by 3 bases and 8 bases, with 25 bases remaining between them. Per germline, CDR1 GTSNPN and CDR2 SVGIG (reference sequence). CDR3 DNA: TGTGCCTGGAGCGCCCGACTGGGTACAGTCGCTCTGGAAAAACTGTTTTTT. As protein: CAWSARLGTVALEKLFF.

This clone was observed a handful of times. The V and J genes are TRBV7-9 and TRBJ1-1; D is possibly TRBD1 (5 bases). The CDR3 has 14 amino acids. V lost 2 bases to trimming and J lost 1 base, with 8 bases between them. Germline CDR1 and CDR2: SEHNR and FQNEAQ (reference sequence). The chain's CDR3 is CASSLPGQNTEAFF. CDR3 sequence (DNA): TGTGCCAGCAGCTTACCAGGACAGAACACTGAAGCTTTCTTT. Full variable domain (remainder filled in from reference TRBV7-9 and TRBJ1-1): DTGVSQNPRHKITKRGQNVTFRCDPISEHNRLYWYRQTLGQGPEFLTYFQNEAQLEKSRLLSDRFSAERPKGSFSTLEIQRTEQGDSAMYLCASSLPGQNTEAFFGQGTRLTVV.

Concerning this clone itself: A far larger clone is a single base away, which makes a read error likely. The sample holds other DNA sequences that translate to the same CDR3. The chain recombines TRBV5-3 with TRBJ1-4; a possible D gene is TRBD1 (5 bases). TRBV5-3 is given ORF status, its function remaining uncertain. CDR3 length: 17 amino acids. The CDR3 DNA reads as TGTGCTAGAAGCTTGGCTGGTCCGGCGGCAGGGACCGAAAAACTGTTTTTT. Its translation: CARSLAGPAAGTEKLFF.

V usage is TRBV4-1 and J usage is TRBJ2-7, with D unclear. The V and J ends lost 1 base and 2 bases respectively, with 15 bases between them. Germline CDR1 reads MGHRA; CDR2 reads YSYEKL. CDR3 length equals 16 residues. The CDR3 reads CASSQGSSTVTYEQYF. The CDR3, as DNA: TGCGCCAGCAGCCAAGGAAGCAGTACGGTGACCTACGAGCAGTACTTC.

About this clone itself: This sample includes further DNA sequences coding for the same CDR3. The V and J genes are TRBV5-1 and TRBJ2-1, with D possibly TRBD2 on 5 matching bases. The CDR3 runs to 15 residues. V lost 1 base and J 0 bases, leaving 8 bases between the germline ends. Germline assignment: CDR1 SGHRS and CDR2 YFSETQ. CDR3 DNA sequence: TGCGCCAGCAGCTTGATCGCGGGCTCCTACAATGAGCAGTTCTTC. Translated: CASSLIAGSYNEQFF.

This sequence joins TRBV10-1 and TRBJ2-1; D possibly corresponds to TRBD1 (6 bases). This CDR3 comprises 16 residues. Deletions cut 6 bases from V and 0 bases from J, with 15 bases between. Germline-derived CDR1 and CDR2 are WNHNN and SYGVQD (reference sequence). The CDR3 DNA follows: TGCGCCAGCAGAGACGGGACACCAAGCTCCTACAATGAGCAGTTCTTC. Encoded protein: CASRDGTPSSYNEQFF.

On this clone: Different DNA sequences within this sample yield the same CDR3. V usage is TRBV28 and J usage is TRBJ1-1, with a possible D match to TRBD1 (6 bases). Germline CDR1 MDHEN, CDR2 SYDVKM. The V end was cut by 4 bases, the J end by 1 base, with 10 bases between. The CDR3 has 14 residues. The CDR3 nucleotides read TGTGCCAGCAGTTCCGGGGGGGCGAACACTGAAGCTTTCTTT. Translated, it gives CASSSGGANTEAFF.

This clone was seen a handful of times. This rearrangement joins TRBV5-4 to TRBJ1-1; D unresolved. With 5 bases removed from V and 5 bases from J, the gap between germline ends came to 13 bases. CDR1 SGHNT and CDR2 YYREEE come from the germline V gene (reference sequence). CDR3 length: 13 amino acids. CDR3 in amino acids: CASRLEGGTEAFF. In nucleotides, the CDR3 is TGTGCCAGCAGGCTGGAAGGAGGGACTGAAGCTTTCTTT.

This clone was found a few times. The rearrangement uses TRBV9 and TRBJ1-2; TRBD1 matches 7 bases. Germline V gives CDR1 SGDLS, CDR2 YYNGEE. The CDR3 extends over 13 amino acids. After removal of 0 bases from V and 6 bases from J, the junction contained 2 bases not matched to a gene. CDR3 coding DNA: TGTGCCAGCAGCGTAGGACAGGGTGATGGCTACACCTTC. This codes for CASSVGQGDGYTF.

V and J are TRBV28 and TRBJ2-7; D uncertain. V dropped 5 bases and J dropped 3 bases, with 11 bases sitting between them. The CDR3 totals 13 residues. Per the germline V gene, CDR1 is MDHEN and CDR2 is SYDVKM. The chain's CDR3 is CASSIPYGYEQYF. For the CDR3, the DNA is TGTGCCAGCAGTATCCCTTACGGCTACGAGCAGTACTTC.

This clone was observed a single time. The V gene is TRBV28, the J gene TRBJ2-7, with D unresolved. Trimming pared 6 bases from V and 3 bases from J, leaving 9 bases between. The CDR3 covers 12 residues. Germline CDR1 MDHEN, CDR2 SYDVKM. As DNA, the CDR3 is TGTGCCAGCAGGGGCCGGTTCTACGAGCAGTACTTC. Residues: CASRGRFYEQYF.

This chain links TRBV28 with TRBJ1-5; no firm D call. V lost 2 bases and J lost 2, with 13 bases in between. Germline CDR1 MDHEN, CDR2 SYDVKM. The CDR3 extends over 16 amino acids. The CDR3 here is CASSLGFGVGNQPQHF. The CDR3 nucleotides read TGTGCCAGCAGTTTAGGTTTCGGGGTCGGCAATCAGCCCCAGCATTTT. The full variable domain, rest sourced from reference TRBV28 and TRBJ1-5, is DVKVTQSSRYLVKRTGEKVFLECVQDMDHENMFWYRQDPGLGLRLIYFSYDVKMKEKGDIPEGYSVSREKKERFSLILESASTNQTSMYLCASSLGFGVGNQPQHFGDGTRLSIL.

The chain recombines TRBV9 with TRBJ2-5; the D gene could be TRBD1 or TRBD2 (5 bases each). The length of the CDR3 is 15 residues. Germline V CDR1 and CDR2: SGDLS, YYNGEE. V was pared by 3 bases and J by 5 bases, with 17 bases between. CDR3 nucleotide sequence: TGTGCCAGCAGCGCCGGGACCACCTGGGGGGAGACCCAGTACTTC. Its protein is CASSAGTTWGETQYF.

This chain joins TRBV5-1 and TRBJ1-5; no clear D gene. The V end lost 0 bases, the J end lost 3 bases, and 4 bases lay between the germline ends. The CDR3 is 13 amino acids. Germline CDR1 reads SGHRS; CDR2 reads YFSETQ. Written as DNA, the CDR3 is TGCGCCAGCAGCTTGGACATCAATCAGCCCCAGCATTTT. Its protein is CASSLDINQPQHF. Together with reference TRBV5-1 and TRBJ1-5, the CDR3 gives the full variable domain: KAGVTQTPRYLIKTRGQQVTLSCSPISGHRSVSWYQQTPGQGLQFLFEYFSETQRNKGNFPGRFSGRQFSNSRSEMNVSTLELGDSALYLCASSLDINQPQHFGDGTRLSIL.

As for this clone: Other DNA sequences from this sample encode an identical CDR3 as well. V usage is TRBV14 and J usage is TRBJ2-5; D gene ambiguous. The CDR3 is made up of 11 amino acids. Trimming left V 0 bases short and J 7 bases short, with 3 bases between. Germline V gives CDR1 SGHDN, CDR2 FVKESK. In nucleotides, the CDR3 is TGTGCCAGCAGCCAAGAAGGGACCCAGTACTTC. Translating gives CASSQEGTQYF.

A remark on this clone: The junction departs from the called germline gene at one end, perhaps through a read error. This chain connects TRBV4-1 to TRBJ2-1, with 7 bases matching TRBD1. Germline assignment: CDR1 MGHRA and CDR2 YSYEKL. This CDR3 spans 16 amino acids. The CDR3 nucleotides read TGCGCCAGCAGCCAAGTCCTGACAGGGTACTACAATGAGCGGTTCTTC. Translation gives CASSQVLTGYYNERFF.

This chain uses TRBV28 with TRBJ1-2; D is possibly TRBD1 (5 bases). Trimming cost V 9 bases and J 0 bases, with 11 bases left between them. Germline CDR1 is MDHEN and CDR2 is SYDVKM. The CDR3 is made up of 13 amino acids. The CDR3 region is CASVTAANYGYTF. Here the CDR3 DNA reads TGTGCCAGTGTGACAGCAGCTAACTATGGCTACACCTTC.

A note on this clone: It may be a read error: a sequence one base away is much more abundant. Other nucleotide sequences from this sample produce the same CDR3. The chain combines TRBV7-9 with TRBJ1-1; the D is unclear. Germline V gives CDR1 SEHNR, CDR2 FQNEAQ (reference sequence). CDR3 size: 13 residues. The CDR3 loop reads CASSLDMNTEAFF. The DNA for the CDR3 is TGTGCCAGCAGCTTAGACATGAACACTGAAGCTTTCTTC.

Of note for this clone: The same CDR3 arises from other DNA sequences in this sample as well. The gene calls are TRBV18 and TRBJ2-1; D ambiguous. Germline V gene sequence: CDR1 KGHSH, CDR2 LQKENI. The CDR3 totals 11 residues. V gave up 1 base and J gave up 7 bases, with 2 bases separating them. CDR3 nucleotides: TGTGCCAGCTCACCACTGAATGAGCAGTTCTTC. Translated: CASSPLNEQFF.

The CDR3 DNA reads TGTGCCAGCAGGGAGCGGGAGGCCGGGGAGCTGTTTTTT. The encoded protein is CASREREAGELFF. This chain joins TRBV6-7 and TRBJ2-2, with 9 positions matching TRBD2. TRBV6-7 carries the ORF label, with uncertain function. This CDR3 spans 13 amino acids. Trimming at V came to 6 bases and at J to 6 bases, leaving 2 bases not matched to a gene.

The chain couples TRBV6-1 to TRBJ1-2; D gene uncertain. The CDR3 loop spans 14 amino acids. V lost 0 bases, J lost 4 bases, and 9 bases lay in between. CDR1 and CDR2 from the germline V gene are MNHNS and SASEGT. Written as DNA, the CDR3 is TGTGCCAGCAGTGAAGCCGGTCGGTCCTATGGCTACACCTTC. Protein product: CASSEAGRSYGYTF.